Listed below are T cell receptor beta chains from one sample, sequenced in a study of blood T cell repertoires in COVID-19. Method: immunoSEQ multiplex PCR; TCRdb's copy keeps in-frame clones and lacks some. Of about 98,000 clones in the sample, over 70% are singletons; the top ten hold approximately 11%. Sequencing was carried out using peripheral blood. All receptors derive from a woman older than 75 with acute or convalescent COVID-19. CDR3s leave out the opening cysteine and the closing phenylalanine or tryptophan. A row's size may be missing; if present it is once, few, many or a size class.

cdr3_aa: ASSLVGDLTEAF; j_call: TRBJ1-1; v_call: TRBV7-8; clone_size: -
cdr3_aa: AISERGDTEAF; j_call: TRBJ1-1; v_call: TRBV10-3; clone_size: -
cdr3_aa: ASSKLAGGTDTQY; j_call: TRBJ2-3; v_call: TRBV7-7; clone_size: -
cdr3_aa: ASRVDRNSPLH; j_call: TRBJ1-6; v_call: TRBV25-1; clone_size: -
cdr3_aa: ASSLAQGQWEKLF; j_call: TRBJ1-4; v_call: TRBV28; clone_size: -
cdr3_aa: ASSVEPSRLGSGNTIY; j_call: TRBJ1-3; v_call: TRBV9; clone_size: -
cdr3_aa: ASRSVRNTEAF; j_call: TRBJ1-1; v_call: TRBV3-1/TRBV3-2; clone_size: few
cdr3_aa: ASSVEGMRSPLH; j_call: TRBJ1-6; v_call: TRBV9; clone_size: -
cdr3_aa: ASRAQGSGNTIY; j_call: TRBJ1-3; v_call: TRBV5-1; clone_size: -
cdr3_aa: ASSYGGGNYGYT; j_call: TRBJ1-2; v_call: TRBV6-5; clone_size: -
cdr3_aa: ASRSDRTYGYT; j_call: TRBJ1-2; v_call: TRBV2; clone_size: -
cdr3_aa: ASRQGYGYT; j_call: TRBJ1-2; v_call: TRBV19; clone_size: -
cdr3_aa: ASMLGTGLQPQH; j_call: TRBJ1-5; v_call: TRBV6-5; clone_size: -
cdr3_aa: ASSSGTGWTPLH; j_call: TRBJ1-6; v_call: TRBV6-6; clone_size: -
cdr3_aa: ASSFPGIYGYT; j_call: TRBJ1-2; v_call: TRBV7-2; clone_size: -
cdr3_aa: ASSFGRQGRGNTEAF; j_call: TRBJ1-1; v_call: TRBV5-1; clone_size: -
cdr3_aa: SASSPGTSGPAHNEQF; j_call: TRBJ2-1; v_call: TRBV20-1; clone_size: -
cdr3_aa: ASSIKQGNEKLF; j_call: TRBJ1-4; v_call: TRBV19; clone_size: -
cdr3_aa: ASSPVLTKEGYT; j_call: TRBJ1-2; v_call: TRBV18; clone_size: -
cdr3_aa: ASSVSVGTGTNEKLF; j_call: TRBJ1-4; v_call: TRBV9; clone_size: -
cdr3_aa: ATSRDTGGLNGYT; j_call: TRBJ1-2; v_call: TRBV15; clone_size: -
cdr3_aa: ASSWLQGGSTEAF; j_call: TRBJ1-1; v_call: TRBV27; clone_size: -
cdr3_aa: ATGEGLGETQY; j_call: TRBJ2-5; v_call: TRBV10-3; clone_size: -
cdr3_aa: ASSPPGRGMAEAF; j_call: TRBJ1-1; v_call: TRBV28; clone_size: -
cdr3_aa: ASSDRGTQPQH; j_call: TRBJ1-5; v_call: TRBV6-2/TRBV6-3; clone_size: once
cdr3_aa: ASSSGQLNTEAF; j_call: TRBJ1-1; v_call: TRBV7-3; clone_size: -
cdr3_aa: ATSDGQGSGPQH; j_call: TRBJ1-5; v_call: TRBV24-1; clone_size: -
cdr3_aa: ASSKQGGFEKLF; j_call: TRBJ1-4; v_call: TRBV7-2; clone_size: -
cdr3_aa: ASSPGQGGDYGYT; j_call: TRBJ1-2; v_call: TRBV18; clone_size: -
cdr3_aa: ASSLTGTGNVMGF; j_call: TRBJ1-1; v_call: TRBV7-2; clone_size: -
cdr3_aa: AGSTEGRTQY; j_call: TRBJ2-5; v_call: TRBV2; clone_size: -
cdr3_aa: ATSRVQGGGYT; j_call: TRBJ1-2; v_call: TRBV15; clone_size: few
cdr3_aa: ASSVEDTLRGTQY; j_call: TRBJ2-5; v_call: TRBV9; clone_size: -
cdr3_aa: ASSPPQGNYNEQF; j_call: TRBJ2-1; v_call: TRBV18; clone_size: -
cdr3_aa: ASRRGGAPGNTIY; j_call: TRBJ1-3; v_call: TRBV6-5; clone_size: -
cdr3_aa: ASSMEQGKVVTGELF; j_call: TRBJ2-2; v_call: TRBV19; clone_size: -
cdr3_aa: AWSPQDYQPQH; j_call: TRBJ1-5; v_call: TRBV30; clone_size: -
cdr3_aa: ASSEWGTGRYGYT; j_call: TRBJ1-2; v_call: TRBV25-1; clone_size: once
cdr3_aa: ASTRGEVNTEAF; j_call: TRBJ1-1; v_call: TRBV5-4; clone_size: -
cdr3_aa: ASSEGLTGELF; j_call: TRBJ2-2; v_call: TRBV10-2; clone_size: -
cdr3_aa: ATSTSSLVSPSTDTQY; j_call: TRBJ2-3; v_call: TRBV15; clone_size: once
cdr3_aa: ASGEQGSSYNSPLH; j_call: TRBJ1-6; v_call: TRBV28; clone_size: once
cdr3_aa: ASSRPGGLIAPDTQY; j_call: TRBJ2-3; v_call: TRBV5-4; clone_size: -
cdr3_aa: ASSLGGATPNYGYT; j_call: TRBJ1-2; v_call: TRBV4-1; clone_size: -
cdr3_aa: ASSLEGTGNSPLH; j_call: TRBJ1-6; v_call: TRBV11-1; clone_size: -
cdr3_aa: ASSFGQGTTEAF; j_call: TRBJ1-1; v_call: TRBV7-9; clone_size: -
cdr3_aa: ASSFQGGAEYNSPLH; j_call: TRBJ1-6; v_call: TRBV28; clone_size: -
cdr3_aa: ASSPGGIFNEKLF; j_call: TRBJ1-4; v_call: TRBV5-1; clone_size: once
cdr3_aa: ASSLSSDTQY; j_call: TRBJ2-3; v_call: TRBV5-1; clone_size: -
cdr3_aa: ASSARDSNSYEQY; j_call: TRBJ2-7; v_call: TRBV9; clone_size: -
cdr3_aa: ASSATSGGLSEQF; j_call: TRBJ2-1; v_call: TRBV9; clone_size: -
cdr3_aa: ASKRGTDTQY; j_call: TRBJ2-3; v_call: TRBV2; clone_size: -
cdr3_aa: ASSRPGTGNTGELF; j_call: TRBJ2-2; v_call: TRBV18; clone_size: many
cdr3_aa: ASSQGDTAF; j_call: TRBJ1-1; v_call: TRBV3-1/TRBV3-2; clone_size: -
cdr3_aa: AWSVLGAGAGELF; j_call: TRBJ2-2; v_call: TRBV30; clone_size: -